This T cell receptor (beta chain) stems from a study of T cell responses to AZD1222 COVID-19 vaccine. About the study: Some second doses came at about 4 weeks and others at about 12 weeks; these were pooled. Findings and caveats of the study: Unmutated variant regions are reportedly the target of nearly half of TCRs that are spike-specific. Donors, mostly white British, included more females; clonal diversity was possibly underestimated. Vaccine-associated CD4 TCRs spanned spike, dominant at 160-218 and 743-854.

The table came from immunoSEQ multiplex PCR; TCRdb's copy has only in-frame clones and leaves some out. The sample includes over 100,000 clones, roughly nine tenths of them seen just once. As for this clone: Its antigen is undetermined.

The CDR3 covers 14 residues. Germline loops: CDR1 LGHNA, CDR2 YSLEER. The V gene end was trimmed by 4 bases and the J gene end by 8 bases; junction bases not matched to a gene: 8. This sequence originates from an adult in good health. Sample: peripheral blood, taken on day 0 of AZD1222 vaccination. J is TRBJ2-1 and V is TRBV4-3, with 7 bases identical to TRBD1. The CDR3, as DNA: TGCGCCAGCAGCCGGGAGACAGGGTTGTATGAGCAGTTCTTC. Residues: CASSRETGLYEQFF.